This TCR beta chain was identified during a study of shared clonotypes between healthy human individuals. General study points: Clonotype sharing across donors was expected to vary with sequencing depth.

A remark on this clone: Antigen specificity is unknown.

Running of the assay took place at deep level. Clones were read by immunoSEQ multiplex PCR, and TCRdb kept only the in-frame ones, dropping some. The sample consists of 1 million to 1.2 million clones, approximately 80% of them appearing once. V was clipped by 7 bases and J by 9 bases; unmatched bases: 10. The CDR3 is 15 residues long. Germline assignment: CDR1 ENHRY and CDR2 SYGVKD. J is TRBJ2-1 and V is TRBV10-3, with 12 bases identical to TRBD2. This sequence was found in a man aged 18 to 30 in good health. Some clones in this sample may be carry-over from other donors' samples. Sample: memory CD4+ T cells from PBMCs. Subset of the sample: CD45RA-negative fraction. CDR3 DNA sequence: TGTGCCATCACCCAGACTAGCGGGAGCCTGGGTGAGCAGTTCTTC. Translating it yields CAITQTSGSLGEQFF.